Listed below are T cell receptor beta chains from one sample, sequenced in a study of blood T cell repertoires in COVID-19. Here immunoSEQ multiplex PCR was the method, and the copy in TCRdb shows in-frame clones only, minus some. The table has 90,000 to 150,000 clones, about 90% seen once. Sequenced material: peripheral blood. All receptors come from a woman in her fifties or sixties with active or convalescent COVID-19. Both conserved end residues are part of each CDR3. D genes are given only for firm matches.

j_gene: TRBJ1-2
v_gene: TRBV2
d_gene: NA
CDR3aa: CASSVGRRDASKNYGYTF

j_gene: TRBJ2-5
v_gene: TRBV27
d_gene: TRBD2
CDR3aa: CASRPSGRGETQYF

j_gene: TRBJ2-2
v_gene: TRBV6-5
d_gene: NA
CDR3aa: CASRLQGNTGELFF

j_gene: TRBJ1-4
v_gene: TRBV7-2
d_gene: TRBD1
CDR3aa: CASSQQGAGEKLFF

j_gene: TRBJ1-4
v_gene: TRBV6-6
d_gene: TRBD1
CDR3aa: CASSPGQGALPATNEKLFF

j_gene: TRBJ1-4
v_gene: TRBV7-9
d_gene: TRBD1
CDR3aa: CASSQTPTGTGFEKLFF

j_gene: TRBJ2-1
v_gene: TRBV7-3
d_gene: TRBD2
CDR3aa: CASSVSGLYNEQFF

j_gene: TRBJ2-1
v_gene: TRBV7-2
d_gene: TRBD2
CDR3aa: CASSPFPSGSLVNEQFF

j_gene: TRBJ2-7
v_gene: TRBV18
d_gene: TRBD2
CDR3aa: CASSPRGASGKSYEQYF

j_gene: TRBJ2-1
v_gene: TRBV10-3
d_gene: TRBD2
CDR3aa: CAISEQQALRERRGEQFF

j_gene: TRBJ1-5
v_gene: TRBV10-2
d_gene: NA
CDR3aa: CASSESVGLGQPQHF

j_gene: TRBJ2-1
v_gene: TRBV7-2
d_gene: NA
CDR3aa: CASSLLANNEQFF

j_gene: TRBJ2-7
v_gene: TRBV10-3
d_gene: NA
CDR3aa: CAISFGTGSYEQYF

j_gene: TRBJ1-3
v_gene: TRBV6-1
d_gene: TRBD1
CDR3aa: CASSALTGAVAGNTIYF

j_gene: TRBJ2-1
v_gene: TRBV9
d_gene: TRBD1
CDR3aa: CASSAQTGAYNEQFF

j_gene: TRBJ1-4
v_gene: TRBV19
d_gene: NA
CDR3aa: CASRTGFPNEKLFF

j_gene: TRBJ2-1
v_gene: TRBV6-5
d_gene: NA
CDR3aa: CASSRWNEQFF

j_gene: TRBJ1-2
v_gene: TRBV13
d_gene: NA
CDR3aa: CASSLKAFRGGYTF

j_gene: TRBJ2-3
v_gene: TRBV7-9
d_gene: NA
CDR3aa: CASSSTSLNTDTQYF

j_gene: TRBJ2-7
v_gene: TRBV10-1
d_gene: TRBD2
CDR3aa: CASPMGGGYEQYF

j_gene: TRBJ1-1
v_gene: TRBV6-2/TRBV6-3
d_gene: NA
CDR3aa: CASSYGLAGRDFF

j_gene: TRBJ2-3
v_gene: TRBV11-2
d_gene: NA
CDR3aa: CASSETTGPTQYF

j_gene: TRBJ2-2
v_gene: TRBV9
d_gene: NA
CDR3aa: CASSVAAEPRGELFF

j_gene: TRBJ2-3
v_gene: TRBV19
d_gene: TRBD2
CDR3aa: CASSTLGLAGGADTQYF

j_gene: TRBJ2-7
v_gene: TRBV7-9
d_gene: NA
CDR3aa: CASSQMTRRNEQYF

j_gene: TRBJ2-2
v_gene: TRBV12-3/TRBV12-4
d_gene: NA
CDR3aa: CASSLTPGELFF

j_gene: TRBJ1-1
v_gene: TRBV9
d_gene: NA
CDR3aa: CASSVLQDPNAEAFF

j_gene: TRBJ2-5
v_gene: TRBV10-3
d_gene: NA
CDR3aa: CATLGRGQETQYF

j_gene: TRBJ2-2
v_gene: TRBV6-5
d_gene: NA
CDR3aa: CASSRSTGELFF